This T cell receptor (beta chain) was documented in a study of early T cells in non-severe SARS-CoV-2 infection. General study points: VDJdb-based matching was biased toward anti-spike CD8 responses and missed private and CD4 specificities.

Ten or more counts support this clonotype. Its antigen is unknown. TCRdb re-called the 5' RACE reads through MiXCR, storing one row per CDR3 protein. The sample contains 20,000 to 25,000 distinct CDR3 sequences, roughly 4.8% of which appear only once. The material sequenced was whole blood. The receptor was derived from an adult who was a healthcare worker with PCR-confirmed SARS-CoV-2 infection or an uninfected control (not recorded which).

CDR3 in amino acids: CASSDGERNEQFF. In DNA form, the CDR3 reads TGTGCCAGCAGTGATGGGGAGAGGAATGAGCAGTTCTTC. The chain joins TRBV2 to TRBJ2-1, with D perhaps matching TRBD2 (5 bases). Trimming removed 3 bases from V and 7 bases from J, with 10 bases in between. Germline-derived CDR1 and CDR2 are SNHLY and FYNNEI. This CDR3 contains 13 residues.